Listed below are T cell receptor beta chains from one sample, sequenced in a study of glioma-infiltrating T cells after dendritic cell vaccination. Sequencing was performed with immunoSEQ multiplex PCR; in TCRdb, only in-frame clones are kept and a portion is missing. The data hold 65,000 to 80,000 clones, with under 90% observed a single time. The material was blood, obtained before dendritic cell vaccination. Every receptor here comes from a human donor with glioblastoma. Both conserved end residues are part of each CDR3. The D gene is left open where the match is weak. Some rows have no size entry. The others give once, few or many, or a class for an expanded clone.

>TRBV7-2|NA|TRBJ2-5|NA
TGTGCCAGCAGCTTTCAGGGGGGCCAAGAGACCCAGTACTTC
CASSFQGGQETQYF
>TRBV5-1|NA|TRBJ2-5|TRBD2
TGCGCCAGCAGCTTGGTTTCCAGCGGGATGCCCCAAGAGACCCAGTACTTC
CASSLVSSGMPQETQYF
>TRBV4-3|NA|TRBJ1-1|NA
TGCGCCAGCAGCCAAGACAGCGGGAACACTGAAGCTTTCTTT
CASSQDSGNTEAFF
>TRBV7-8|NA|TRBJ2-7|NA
TGTGCCAGCAGCCCCCTAGGGACTTACTCCTACGAGCAGTACTTC
CASSPLGTYSYEQYF
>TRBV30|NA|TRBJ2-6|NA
TGTGCCCGGGACACTCCGACTGGGGCCAACGTCCTGACTTTC
CARDTPTGANVLTF
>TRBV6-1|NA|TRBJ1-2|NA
TGTGCCAGCAGTCGACATTCAGGCTATGGCTACACCTTC
CASSRHSGYGYTF
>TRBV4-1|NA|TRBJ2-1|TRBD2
TGCGCCAGCAGCCAAGCTAGCGGGGGGGCCGTAAGCTCCTACAATGAGCAGTTCTTC
CASSQASGGAVSSYNEQFF
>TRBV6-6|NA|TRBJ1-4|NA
TGTGCCAGCAGCCGACAGGAAAAACTGTTTTTT
CASSRQEKLFF
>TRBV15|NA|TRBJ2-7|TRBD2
TGTGCCACCAGCCTGGCTAGCGGGGGCCCCTACGAGCAGTACTTC
CATSLASGGPYEQYF
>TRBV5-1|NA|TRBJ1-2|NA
TGCGCCAGCAGCTTGAGTCCAGGGCCTGATGGCTACACCTTC
CASSLSPGPDGYTF
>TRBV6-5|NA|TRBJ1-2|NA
TGTGCCAGCAGTCCCAAGACAGGAGCCGCCTATGGCTACACCTTC
CASSPKTGAAYGYTF
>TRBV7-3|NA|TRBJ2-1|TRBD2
TGTGCCAGCAGCTTAATAGGGGGGACTAGTTTTGGCAATGAGCAGTTCTTC
CASSLIGGTSFGNEQFF
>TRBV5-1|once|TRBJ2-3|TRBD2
TGCGCCAGCAGCTTGGCCGGTGCTAGCGGGGGGGATGGAGCGGATACGCAGTATTTT
CASSLAGASGGDGADTQYF
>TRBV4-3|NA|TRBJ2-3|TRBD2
TGCGCCAGCAGCCACTCGGGACTAGCAACAGATACGCAGTATTTT
CASSHSGLATDTQYF
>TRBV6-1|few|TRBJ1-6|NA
TGTGCCAGCAGTGAAAGGGGCCTCTCACCCCTCCACTTT
CASSERGLSPLHF
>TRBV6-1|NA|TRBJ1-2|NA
TGTGCCAGCAGCTCGGACAGCAAGAACTATGGCTACACCTTC
CASSSDSKNYGYTF
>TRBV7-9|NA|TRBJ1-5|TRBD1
TGTGCCAGCAGCACAGGGACAGTCAATCAGCCCCAGCATTTT
CASSTGTVNQPQHF
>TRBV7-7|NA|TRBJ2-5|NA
TGTGCTAGCAGCGTCTTAAGCAAGCAAGAGACCCAGTACTTC
CASSVLSKQETQYF
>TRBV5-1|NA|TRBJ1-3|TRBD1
TGCGCCAGCAGCAACACAGGGGGCTCTGGAAACACCATATATTTT
CASSNTGGSGNTIYF
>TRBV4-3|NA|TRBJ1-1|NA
TGCGCCAGCAGCCCACTGGCGGGGGCGAACACTGAAGCTTTCTTT
CASSPLAGANTEAFF
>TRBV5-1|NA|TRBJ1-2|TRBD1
TGCGCCAGCAGCTTGGTGGCCACAGGGGATGGCTACACCTTC
CASSLVATGDGYTF
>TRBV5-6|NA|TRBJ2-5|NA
TGTGCCAGCAGCTTCGGAGACCCCAAAGAGACCCAGTACTTC
CASSFGDPKETQYF
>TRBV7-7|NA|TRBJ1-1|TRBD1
TGTGCTAGCAGCGCGGGACAGGGGGATACTGAAGCTTTCTTT
CASSAGQGDTEAFF
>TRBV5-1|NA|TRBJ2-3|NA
TGCGCCAGCAGCTCCTCAACAAACGCAGATACGCAGTATTTT
CASSSSTNADTQYF
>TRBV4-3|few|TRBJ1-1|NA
TGCGCCAGCAGCCAAGATCAGACTCTTGAAGCTTTCTTT
CASSQDQTLEAFF
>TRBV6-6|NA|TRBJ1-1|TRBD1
TGTGCCAGCATAAGCTCGGGACAGGAGGGGACTGAAGCTTTCTTT
CASISSGQEGTEAFF
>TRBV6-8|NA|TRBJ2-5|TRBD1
TGTGCCAGCACCTACCCGGGACAGAATGAAGAGACCCAGTACTTC
CASTYPGQNEETQYF
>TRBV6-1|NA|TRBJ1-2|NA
TGTGCCAGCCTATCGCAGGTTAACTATGGCTACACCTTC
CASLSQVNYGYTF
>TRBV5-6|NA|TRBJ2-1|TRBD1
TGTGCCAGCAGCTTGGGGGTGACAGGGGACAATGAGCAGTTCTTC
CASSLGVTGDNEQFF
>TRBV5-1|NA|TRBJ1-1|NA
TGCGCCAGCAGCAAAGGCAACCAGGACACTGAAGCTTTCTTT
CASSKGNQDTEAFF
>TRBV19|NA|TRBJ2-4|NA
TGTGCCAGTAGTATAGGCGGGATAAACATTCAGTACTTC
CASSIGGINIQYF
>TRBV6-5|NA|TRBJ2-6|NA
TGTGCCAGCGCGAGGGAGGGGGCTGGGGCCAACGTCCTGACTTTC
CASAREGAGANVLTF
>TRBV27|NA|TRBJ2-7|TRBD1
TGTGCCAGCAGCCGGACAGGGAGTATCTACGAGCAGTACTTC
CASSRTGSIYEQYF
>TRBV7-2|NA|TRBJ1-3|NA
TGTGCCAGCAGCTCGTCCGGGGTGGACACCATATATTTT
CASSSSGVDTIYF
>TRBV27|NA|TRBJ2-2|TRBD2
TGTGCCAGCAGTTTATGGACGGGGGGGCTCGGGGAGCTGTTTTTT
CASSLWTGGLGELFF
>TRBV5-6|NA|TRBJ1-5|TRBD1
TGTGCCAGCAGCAGACGGGACAGCAGTTATAGCAATCAGCCCCAGCATTTT
CASSRRDSSYSNQPQHF
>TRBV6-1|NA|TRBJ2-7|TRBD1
TGTGCCAGCAGTATACAGACAGGGAGTTATTACGAGCAGTACTTC
CASSIQTGSYYEQYF
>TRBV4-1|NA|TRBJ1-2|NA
TGCGCCAGCAGCCAAAGAGGGGGAGAGGGCTACACCTTC
CASSQRGGEGYTF
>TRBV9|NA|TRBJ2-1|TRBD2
TGTGCCAGCAGCCGACTCGCGACTAGCGGGGTCGGCGAGCAGTTCTTC
CASSRLATSGVGEQFF
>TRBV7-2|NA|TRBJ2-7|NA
TGTGCCAGCAGCTTAGAACGAACAGGGCCCTACGAGCAGTACTTC
CASSLERTGPYEQYF
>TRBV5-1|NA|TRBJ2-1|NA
TGCGCCAGCAGCTCCGAGGGGGGGAGCCAAAGGCTCAATGAGCAGTTCTTC
CASSSEGGSQRLNEQFF
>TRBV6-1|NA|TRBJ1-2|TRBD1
TGTGCCAGCAGTGGTCGGTGGGGACAGAACTATGGCTACACCTTC
CASSGRWGQNYGYTF
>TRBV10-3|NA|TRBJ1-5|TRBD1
TGTGCCATCAGTGAAGACAGGGGGTTCGCAAGCAATCAGCCCCAGCATTTT
CAISEDRGFASNQPQHF